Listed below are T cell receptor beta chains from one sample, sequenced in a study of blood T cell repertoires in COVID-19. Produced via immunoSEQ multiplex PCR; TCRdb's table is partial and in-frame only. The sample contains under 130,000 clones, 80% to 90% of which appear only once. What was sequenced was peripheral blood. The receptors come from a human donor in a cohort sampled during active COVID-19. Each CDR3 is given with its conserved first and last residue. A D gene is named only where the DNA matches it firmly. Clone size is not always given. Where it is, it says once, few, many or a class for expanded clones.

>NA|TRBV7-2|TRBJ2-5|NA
TGTGCCAGCAGCCCGACCCTCGACCGGGGAGAGACCCAGTACTTC
CASSPTLDRGETQYF
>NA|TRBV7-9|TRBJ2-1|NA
TGTGCCAGCAGCCCCCTCCGAGGACAAGGCCCTCTCTCCTACAATGAGCAGTTCTTC
CASSPLRGQGPLSYNEQFF
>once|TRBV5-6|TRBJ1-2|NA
TGTGCCAGCAGCTTTGGGACTCCGGGACTCCATGGCTACACCTTC
CASSFGTPGLHGYTF
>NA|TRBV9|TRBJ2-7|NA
TGTGCCAGCAGCGTAGAGTACAGCTCCTACGAGCAGTACTTC
CASSVEYSSYEQYF
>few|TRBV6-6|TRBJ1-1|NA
TGTGCCAGCAGTTTCCCGGAGGGTCTGACTGAAGCTTTCTTT
CASSFPEGLTEAFF
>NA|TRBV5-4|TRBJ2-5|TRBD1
TGTGCCAGCAGCCCGCCGCAGGGGGATAGGGAGACCCAGTACTTC
CASSPPQGDRETQYF
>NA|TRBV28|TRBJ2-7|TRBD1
TGTGCCAGCAGTCCGGGACAGAGAATATACGAGCAGTACTTC
CASSPGQRIYEQYF
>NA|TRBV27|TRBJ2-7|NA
TGTGCCAGCAGTATCTTCCTCGGCTCCTACGAGCAGTACTTC
CASSIFLGSYEQYF
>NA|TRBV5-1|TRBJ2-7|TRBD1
TGCGCCAGCAGCTGGACATACGGGGACAGGTCTGGCGAGCAGTACTTC
CASSWTYGDRSGEQYF
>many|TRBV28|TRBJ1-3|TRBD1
TGTGCCAGCAGAAGAGGGGGCCGTGGAAACACCATATATTTT
CASRRGGRGNTIYF
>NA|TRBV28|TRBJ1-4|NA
TGTGCCAGCAGTTTAAATCGGGGTGAAAAACTGTTTTTT
CASSLNRGEKLFF
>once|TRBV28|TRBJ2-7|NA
TGTGCCAGCAGTCTGACAGGAACCCCCTCCTACGAGCAGTACTTC
CASSLTGTPSYEQYF
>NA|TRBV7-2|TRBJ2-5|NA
TGTGCCAGCAGCCTACAAGAGACCCAGTACTTC
CASSLQETQYF
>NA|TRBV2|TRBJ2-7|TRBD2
TGTGCCAGCAGTCTAGCGGACTCCTACGAGCAGTACTTC
CASSLADSYEQYF
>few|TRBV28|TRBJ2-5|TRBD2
TGTGCCAGCAGTCGGTTGGGTAGCGGGGCGCAAGAGACCCAGTACTTC
CASSRLGSGAQETQYF
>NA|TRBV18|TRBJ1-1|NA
TGTGCCAGCTCACCGTCCCCAGGGGCGGACACTGAAGCTTTCTTT
CASSPSPGADTEAFF
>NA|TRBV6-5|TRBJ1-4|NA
TGTGCCAGCAGCATCTCGGTAACTAATGAAAAACTGTTTTTT
CASSISVTNEKLFF
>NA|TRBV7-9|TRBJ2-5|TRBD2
TGTGCCAGCAGCTTAGGACTAGCGGGAGAAGAGACCCAGTACTTC
CASSLGLAGEETQYF
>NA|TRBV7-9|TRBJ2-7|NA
TGTGCCAGCAGTGTATATGCAGGACGGGACTTATCCTACGAGCAGTACTTC
CASSVYAGRDLSYEQYF
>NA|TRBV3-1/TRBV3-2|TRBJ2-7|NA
TGTGCCAGCAGCCAAGTAGAGGGTGGGGAGCAGTACTTC
CASSQVEGGEQYF
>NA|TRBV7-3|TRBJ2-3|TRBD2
TGTGCCAGCAGCCTGGTCGGGGGGGCGGCAGATACGCAGTATTTT
CASSLVGGAADTQYF
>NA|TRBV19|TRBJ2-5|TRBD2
TGTGCCAGTAGCCCCTCGGGAGGCTTCCAAGAGACCCAGTACTTC
CASSPSGGFQETQYF
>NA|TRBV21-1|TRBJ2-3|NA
TGTGCCAGCAGCACCCACCGACTTCAGCCTCAAACATTTTTTAGCACAGATACGCAGTATTTT
CASSTHRLQPQTFFSTDTQYF
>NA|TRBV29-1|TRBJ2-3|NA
TGCAGCGTTGGGGGGGAGAATCGGGCGCAGTATTTT
CSVGGENRAQYF
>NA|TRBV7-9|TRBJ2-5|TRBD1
TGTGCCAGCAGCTCGTCGGACAGGAGAAAAGAGACCCAGTACTTC
CASSSSDRRKETQYF
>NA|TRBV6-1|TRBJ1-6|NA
TGTGCCAGCAGTGAAGCCAGGGGTATTGGCTCACCCCTCCACTTT
CASSEARGIGSPLHF
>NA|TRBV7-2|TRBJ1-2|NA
TGTGCCAGCAAGCCCACGTCTACAGGGAACTATGGCTACACCTTC
CASKPTSTGNYGYTF
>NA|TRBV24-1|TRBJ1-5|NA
TGTGCCACCAGTCCTTATTGGGGGGGGGCGGTGAGGCAGCCCCAGCATTTT
CATSPYWGGAVRQPQHF
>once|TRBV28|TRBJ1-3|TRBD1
TGTGCCAGCAGTACGAACAGGGGGACTGGAAACACCATATATTTT
CASSTNRGTGNTIYF
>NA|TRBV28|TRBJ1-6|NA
TGTGCCACAGGGGAGGGCTTTTATAATTCACCCCTCCACTTT
CATGEGFYNSPLHF
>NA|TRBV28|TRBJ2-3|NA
TGTGCCAGCAGCAAACTAGGCGGAGCAGATACGCAGTATTTT
CASSKLGGADTQYF
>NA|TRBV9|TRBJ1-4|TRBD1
TGTGCCAGCAGCCCGGGACAGGGATACGAAAAACTGTTTTTT
CASSPGQGYEKLFF
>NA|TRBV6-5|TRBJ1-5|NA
TGTGCCAGCAACAGGGATTATAGCAATCAGCCCCAGCATTTT
CASNRDYSNQPQHF
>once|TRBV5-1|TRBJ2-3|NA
TGCGCCAGCAGCCTAGGGAGTAGGGCGGCAGATACGCAGTATTTT
CASSLGSRAADTQYF
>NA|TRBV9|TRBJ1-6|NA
TGTGCCAGCAGCGGCCTCGACAGGTCATCCTATAATTCACCCCTCCACTTT
CASSGLDRSSYNSPLHF
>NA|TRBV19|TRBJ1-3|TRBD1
TGTGCCAGTATCTCCTCTGGGACAGGGATCGCTGGAAACACCATATATTTT
CASISSGTGIAGNTIYF
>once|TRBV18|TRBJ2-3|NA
TGTGCCAGCTCACCACCGTACACAGATACGCAGTATTTT
CASSPPYTDTQYF
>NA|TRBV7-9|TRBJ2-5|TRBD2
TGTGCCAGCAGCTTTTCCCTAGCGGGGGGAGAGACCCAGTACTTC
CASSFSLAGGETQYF
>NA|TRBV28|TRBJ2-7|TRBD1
TGTGCCAGCAGTTTCCCCTCGACAGGGGAGGAGCAGTACTTC
CASSFPSTGEEQYF
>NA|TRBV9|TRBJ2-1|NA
TGTGCCAGCAGCGTAGATCCGTACAATGAGCAGTTCTTC
CASSVDPYNEQFF
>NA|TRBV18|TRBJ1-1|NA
TGTGCCAGCTCACCGAGGAATTACCCCTACGAAGCTTTCTTT
CASSPRNYPYEAFF
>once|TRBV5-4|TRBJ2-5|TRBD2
TGTGCCAGCAGCTCTGGGCGGGGGACCCAAGAGACCCAGTACTTC
CASSSGRGTQETQYF
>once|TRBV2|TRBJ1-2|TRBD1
TGTGCCAGCAGTCCAGGGGGGACCGGGACCTATGGCTACACCTTC
CASSPGGTGTYGYTF
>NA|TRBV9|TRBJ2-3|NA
TGTGCCAGCAGCACCATACTAGGAGATACGCAGTATTTT
CASSTILGDTQYF
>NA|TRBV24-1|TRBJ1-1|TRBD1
TGTGCCACCATAGGACAGGGCGACACTGAAGCTTTCTTT
CATIGQGDTEAFF
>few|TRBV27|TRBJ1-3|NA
TGTGCCAGCAGTTTATTTTACCATGGTCCGGGTGTATCTGGAAACACCATATATTTT
CASSLFYHGPGVSGNTIYF
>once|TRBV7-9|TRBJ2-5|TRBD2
TGTGCCAGCAGCCGAAGCGGGAAGATGGCGGAGACCCAGTACTTC
CASSRSGKMAETQYF
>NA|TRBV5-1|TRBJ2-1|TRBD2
TGCGCCAGCAGCCCCCCGCTAGCGGGGGCCTACAATGAGCAGTTCTTC
CASSPPLAGAYNEQFF
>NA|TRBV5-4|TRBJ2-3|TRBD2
TGTGCCAGCAGCCTCCGGACTAGCGGCACAGATACGCAGTATTTT
CASSLRTSGTDTQYF
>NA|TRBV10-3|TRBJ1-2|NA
TGTGCCATACCAGCGTCCACAGGGAACTATGGCTACACCTTC
CAIPASTGNYGYTF